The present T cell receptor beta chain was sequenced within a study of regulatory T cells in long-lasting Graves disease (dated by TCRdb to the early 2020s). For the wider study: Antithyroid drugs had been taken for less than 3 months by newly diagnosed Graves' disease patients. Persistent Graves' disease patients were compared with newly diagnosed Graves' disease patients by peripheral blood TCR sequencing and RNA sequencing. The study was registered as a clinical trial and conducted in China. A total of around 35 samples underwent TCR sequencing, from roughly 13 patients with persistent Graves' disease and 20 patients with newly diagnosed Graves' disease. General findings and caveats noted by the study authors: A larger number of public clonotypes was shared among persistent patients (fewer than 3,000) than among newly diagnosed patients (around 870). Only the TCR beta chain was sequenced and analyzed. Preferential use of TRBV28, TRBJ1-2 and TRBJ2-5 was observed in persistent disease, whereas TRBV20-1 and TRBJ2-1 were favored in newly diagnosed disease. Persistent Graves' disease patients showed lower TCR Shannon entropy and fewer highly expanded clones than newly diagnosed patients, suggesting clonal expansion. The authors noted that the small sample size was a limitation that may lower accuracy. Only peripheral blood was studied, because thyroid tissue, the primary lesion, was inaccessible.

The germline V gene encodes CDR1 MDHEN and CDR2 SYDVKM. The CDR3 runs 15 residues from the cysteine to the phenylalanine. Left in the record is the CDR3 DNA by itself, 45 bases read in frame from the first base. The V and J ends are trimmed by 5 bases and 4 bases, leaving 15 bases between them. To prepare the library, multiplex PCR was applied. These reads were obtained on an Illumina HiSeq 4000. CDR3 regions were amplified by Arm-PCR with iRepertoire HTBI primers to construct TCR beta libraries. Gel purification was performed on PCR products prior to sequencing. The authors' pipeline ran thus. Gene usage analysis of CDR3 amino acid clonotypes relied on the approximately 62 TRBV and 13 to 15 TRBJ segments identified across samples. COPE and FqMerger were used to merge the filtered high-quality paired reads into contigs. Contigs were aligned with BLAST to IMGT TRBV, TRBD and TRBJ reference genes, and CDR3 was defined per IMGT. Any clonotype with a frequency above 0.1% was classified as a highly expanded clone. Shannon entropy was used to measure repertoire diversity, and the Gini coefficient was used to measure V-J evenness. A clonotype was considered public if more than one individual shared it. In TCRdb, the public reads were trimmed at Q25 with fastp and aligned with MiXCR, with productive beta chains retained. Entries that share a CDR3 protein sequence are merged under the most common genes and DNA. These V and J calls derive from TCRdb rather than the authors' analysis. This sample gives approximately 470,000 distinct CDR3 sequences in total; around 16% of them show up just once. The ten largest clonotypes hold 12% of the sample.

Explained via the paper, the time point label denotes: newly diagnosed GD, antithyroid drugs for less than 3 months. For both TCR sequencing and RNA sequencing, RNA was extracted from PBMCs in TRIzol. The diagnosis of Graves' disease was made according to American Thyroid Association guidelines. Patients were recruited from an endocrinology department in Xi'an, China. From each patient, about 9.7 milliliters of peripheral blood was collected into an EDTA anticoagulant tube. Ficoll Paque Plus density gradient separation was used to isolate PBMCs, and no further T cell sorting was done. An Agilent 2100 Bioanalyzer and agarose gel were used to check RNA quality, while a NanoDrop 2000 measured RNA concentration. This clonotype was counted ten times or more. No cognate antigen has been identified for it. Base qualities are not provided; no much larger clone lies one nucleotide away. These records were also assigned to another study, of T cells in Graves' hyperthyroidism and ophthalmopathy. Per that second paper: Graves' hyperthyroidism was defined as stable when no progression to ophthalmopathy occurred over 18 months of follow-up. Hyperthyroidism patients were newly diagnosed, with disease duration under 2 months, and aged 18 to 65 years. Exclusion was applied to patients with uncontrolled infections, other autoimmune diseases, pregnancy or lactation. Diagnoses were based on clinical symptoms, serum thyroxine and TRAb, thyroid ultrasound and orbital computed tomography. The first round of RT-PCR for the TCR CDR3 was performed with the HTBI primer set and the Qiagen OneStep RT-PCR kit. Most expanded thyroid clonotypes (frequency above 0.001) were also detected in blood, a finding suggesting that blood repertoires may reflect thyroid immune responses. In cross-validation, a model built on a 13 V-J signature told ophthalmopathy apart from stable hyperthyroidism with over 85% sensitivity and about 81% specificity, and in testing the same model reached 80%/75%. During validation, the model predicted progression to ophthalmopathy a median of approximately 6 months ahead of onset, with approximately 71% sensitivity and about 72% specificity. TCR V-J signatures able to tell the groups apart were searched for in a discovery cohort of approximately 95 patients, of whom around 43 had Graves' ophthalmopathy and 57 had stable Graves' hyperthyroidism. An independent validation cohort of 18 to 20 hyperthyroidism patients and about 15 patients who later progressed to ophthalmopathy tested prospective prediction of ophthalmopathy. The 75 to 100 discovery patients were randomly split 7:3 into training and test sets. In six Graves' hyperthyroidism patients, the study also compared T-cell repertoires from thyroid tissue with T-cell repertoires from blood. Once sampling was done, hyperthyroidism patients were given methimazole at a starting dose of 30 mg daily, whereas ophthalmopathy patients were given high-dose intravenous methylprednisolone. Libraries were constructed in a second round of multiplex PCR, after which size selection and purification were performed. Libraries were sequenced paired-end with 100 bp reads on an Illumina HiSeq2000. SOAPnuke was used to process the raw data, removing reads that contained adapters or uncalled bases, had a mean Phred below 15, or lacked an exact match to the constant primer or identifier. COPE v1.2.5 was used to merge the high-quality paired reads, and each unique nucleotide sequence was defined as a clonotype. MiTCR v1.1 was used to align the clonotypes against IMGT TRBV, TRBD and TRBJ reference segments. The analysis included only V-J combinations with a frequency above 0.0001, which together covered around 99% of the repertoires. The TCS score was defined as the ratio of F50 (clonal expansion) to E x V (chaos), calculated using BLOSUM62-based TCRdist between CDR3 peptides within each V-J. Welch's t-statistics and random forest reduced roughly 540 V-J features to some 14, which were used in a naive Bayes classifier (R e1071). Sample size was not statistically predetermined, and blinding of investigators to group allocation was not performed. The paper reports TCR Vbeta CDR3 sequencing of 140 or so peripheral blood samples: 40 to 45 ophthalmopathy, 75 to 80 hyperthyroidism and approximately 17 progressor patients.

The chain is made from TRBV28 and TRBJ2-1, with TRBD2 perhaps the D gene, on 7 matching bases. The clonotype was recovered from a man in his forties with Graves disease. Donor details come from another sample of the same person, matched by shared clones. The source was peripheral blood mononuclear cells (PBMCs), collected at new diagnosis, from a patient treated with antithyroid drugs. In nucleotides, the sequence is TGTGCCAGCAGTAGGGGGGGGAGCGGGTACAATGAGCAGTTCTTC. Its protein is CASSRGGSGYNEQFF.